The T cell receptor beta chain described here comes from a study of CD8 T cells in ankylosing spondylitis. Study-level findings and limits: Certain motif variants had earlier appeared in reactive arthritis synovial fluid and blood. The study identified a TCR beta motif of roughly eight highly homologous variants that appeared characteristic of ankylosing spondylitis blood.

This clonotype appeared a few times. The antigen is undetermined. Making use of molecular barcodes, quantitative 5'-RACE generated TCR beta libraries. TCRdb re-called the 5' RACE reads through MiXCR, storing one row per CDR3 protein. This sample has a few hundred thousand distinct CDR3 sequences; around 8% occur once, and the top ten carry roughly 15%. CDR1 is SEHNR, CDR2 FQNEAQ, per germline (reference sequence). The CDR3 is 12 residues long. The ends lost 11 bases at V and 4 bases at J; junction bases unmatched: 7. The V and J genes are TRBV7-9 and TRBJ1-1, with 7 nucleotides matching TRBD1. This sequence originates from a male donor with ankylosing spondylitis. Sequencing was performed on blood, either unsorted or a sorted T cell fraction (not recorded which). The CDR3 nucleotides read TGTGCCGCCCAAGGGGGCGGCACTGAAGCTTTCTTT. Protein product: CAAQGGGTEAFF.